The rows below give T cell receptor beta chains drawn from one sample of a study of blood T cell repertoires in COVID-19. Generated by immunoSEQ multiplex PCR, the TCRdb table keeps only in-frame clones and is missing some. Seen here are 200,000 to 250,000 clones, about 87% observed once, and the top ten hold about 5.9%. The specimen sequenced was peripheral blood. The receptors were gathered from a young woman with COVID-19, enrolled during active disease. Each CDR3 is given with its conserved first and last residue. A D gene is named only where the DNA matches it firmly. Clone size appears in some rows only: once, few, many, or a class for an expanded clone.

v_call	d_call	j_call	clone_size	cdr3_aa	cdr3_nt
TRBV7-9	.	TRBJ1-1	.	CASSFRDSNTEAFF	TGTGCCAGCAGCTTCAGAGACAGCAACACTGAAGCTTTCTTT
TRBV24-1	.	TRBJ1-2	few	CATSDDRTYGYTF	TGTGCCACCAGTGATGACAGGACCTATGGCTACACCTTC
TRBV10-3	TRBD2	TRBJ2-2	few	CAISPRLAGEGGELFF	TGTGCCATCAGCCCTAGACTAGCGGGAGAGGGCGGGGAGCTGTTTTTT
TRBV6-5	TRBD1	TRBJ1-2	.	CASLRTGLYGYTF	TGTGCCAGCCTCCGGACAGGGCTCTATGGCTACACCTTC
TRBV11-3	TRBD1	TRBJ2-3	.	CASSPHRGEWADTQYF	TGTGCCAGCAGCCCACACAGGGGCGAATGGGCAGATACGCAGTATTTT
TRBV30	.	TRBJ2-3	.	CAWKPPGGTDTQYF	TGTGCCTGGAAGCCTCCAGGGGGCACAGATACGCAGTATTTT
TRBV25-1	TRBD1	TRBJ1-4	.	CASSIPTGQGFEKLFF	TGTGCCAGCAGTATCCCGACGGGACAGGGTTTTGAAAAACTGTTTTTT
TRBV4-1	TRBD1	TRBJ1-5	.	CASSQEGTGREQPQHF	TGCGCCAGCAGCCAAGAAGGGACAGGGAGAGAACAGCCCCAGCATTTT
TRBV5-1	.	TRBJ2-7	.	CASSLAEGGEQYF	TGCGCCAGCAGCTTGGCCGAAGGGGGCGAGCAGTACTTC
TRBV24-1	TRBD2	TRBJ2-1	.	CATSAVAGANEQFF	TGTGCCACCAGTGCGGTAGCGGGTGCGAATGAGCAGTTCTTC
TRBV19	TRBD1	TRBJ2-5	once	CASSPRGQETQYF	TGTGCCAGTAGTCCCAGGGGGCAAGAGACCCAGTACTTC
TRBV9	TRBD1	TRBJ1-4	once	CASSVRDSKWEKLFF	TGTGCCAGCAGCGTACGGGACAGTAAGTGGGAAAAACTGTTTTTT
TRBV6-2/TRBV6-3	TRBD2	TRBJ2-1	.	CASSLAGVLNEQFF	TGTGCCAGCAGTTTAGCGGGAGTTCTCAATGAGCAGTTCTTC
TRBV19	TRBD1	TRBJ1-2	.	CASSPLGQEIFNYGYTF	TGTGCCAGTAGTCCCCTTGGACAGGAAATTTTTAACTATGGCTACACCTTC
TRBV7-6	TRBD2	TRBJ2-2	.	CASSLAGGSNTGELFF	TGTGCCAGCAGCTTAGCAGGCGGGAGTAACACCGGGGAGCTGTTTTTT
TRBV4-2	.	TRBJ1-2	.	CASSQDPKPQGYTF	TGTGCCAGCAGCCAAGATCCAAAACCCCAGGGCTACACCTTC
TRBV4-2	TRBD1	TRBJ2-5	few	CASSQGDRKETQYF	TGTGCCAGCAGCCAAGGGGACAGAAAAGAGACCCAGTACTTC
TRBV10-3	TRBD1	TRBJ2-7	.	CAIRDRGSYEQYF	TGTGCCATCAGAGACAGGGGATCGTACGAGCAGTACTTC
TRBV7-6	.	TRBJ1-1	.	CASSPSTGHTEAFF	TGTGCCAGCAGCCCATCGACAGGACACACTGAAGCTTTCTTT
TRBV10-3	.	TRBJ2-7	few	CAIGSGQGGEQYF	TGTGCCATCGGATCGGGGCAGGGAGGAGAGCAGTACTTC
TRBV4-3	TRBD1	TRBJ1-4	.	CASSQDSRGDEKLFF	TGCGCCAGCAGCCAAGATTCCAGGGGGGATGAAAAACTGTTTTTT
TRBV7-9	TRBD1	TRBJ1-2	few	CASSLEGAQGYTF	TGTGCCAGCAGCTTAGAGGGGGCGCAGGGCTACACCTTC
TRBV15	.	TRBJ2-5	.	CATSRDILQETQYF	TGTGCCACCAGCAGAGATATACTACAAGAGACCCAGTACTTC
TRBV6-2/TRBV6-3	TRBD1	TRBJ1-6	.	CASSYAGQGVSPLHF	TGTGCCAGCAGTTACGCGGGACAGGGTGTGTCACCCCTCCACTTT
TRBV24-1	.	TRBJ2-5	.	CATSDLGREEVETQYF	TGTGCCACCAGTGATTTGGGCAGGGAGGAGGTGGAGACCCAGTACTTC
TRBV6-4	TRBD2	TRBJ2-3	.	CASSDVAGGPTDTQYF	TGTGCCAGCAGTGACGTGGCGGGAGGGCCAACAGATACGCAGTATTTT
TRBV29-1	.	TRBJ1-4	.	CSVVGAALWEKLFF	TGCAGCGTTGTAGGGGCAGCCCTTTGGGAAAAACTGTTTTTT
TRBV5-8	TRBD1	TRBJ1-5	.	CASTSDRGGNQPQHF	TGTGCCAGCACCTCGGACAGGGGTGGCAATCAGCCCCAGCATTTT
TRBV6-5	TRBD1	TRBJ1-2	.	CASSRTGSGGYTF	TGTGCCAGCAGTCGGACAGGGTCGGGTGGCTACACCTTC
TRBV7-9	TRBD2	TRBJ2-7	.	CASQSGTSNEQYF	TGTGCCAGCCAATCCGGGACTAGCAACGAGCAGTACTTC
TRBV6-6	.	TRBJ1-3	.	CASRQSVIGNTIYF	TGTGCCAGCAGGCAGTCAGTAATTGGAAACACCATATATTTT
TRBV14	.	TRBJ2-1	.	CASSQDWSSARLYNEQFF	TGTGCCAGCAGCCAAGATTGGAGTAGCGCCCGCCTGTACAATGAGCAGTTCTTC
TRBV6-2/TRBV6-3	.	TRBJ1-5	few	CASSYGTNQPQHF	TGTGCCAGCAGTTACGGCACAAATCAGCCCCAGCATTTT
TRBV7-9	.	TRBJ2-3	few	CASSPASASSTDTQYF	TGTGCCAGCAGCCCGGCTAGCGCCTCTAGCACAGATACGCAGTATTTT
TRBV6-5	.	TRBJ1-6	.	CASSLPGSPLHF	TGTGCCAGCAGTTTACCAGGGTCACCCCTCCACTTT
TRBV30	.	TRBJ1-1	.	CAWSYIRGAFF	TGTGCCTGGAGTTATATTCGGGGGGCTTTCTTT
TRBV30	.	TRBJ2-1	.	CAGSGLSYNEQFF	TGTGCCGGCTCGGGACTTAGCTACAATGAGCAGTTCTTC
TRBV18	TRBD1	TRBJ1-1	.	CASSPQSDRGGTEAFF	TGTGCCAGCTCACCACAATCCGACAGGGGAGGCACTGAAGCTTTCTTT
TRBV20-1	.	TRBJ2-7	.	CSASGGYEQYF	TGCAGTGCTTCCGGAGGGTACGAGCAGTACTTC
TRBV9	.	TRBJ1-2	.	CASSVSAGDNYGYTF	TGTGCCAGCAGCGTGTCGGCAGGGGACAACTATGGCTACACCTTC
TRBV19	TRBD2	TRBJ2-3	.	CASSQSASGDTQYF	TGTGCCAGTAGTCAGAGTGCTAGCGGGGATACGCAGTATTTT
TRBV4-3	TRBD2	TRBJ2-2	.	CASSQDTGGRGTGELFF	TGCGCCAGCAGCCAAGACACGGGGGGGCGGGGCACCGGGGAGCTGTTTTTT
TRBV18	.	TRBJ2-2	.	CASSPNSVPGRGELFF	TGTGCCAGCTCACCAAATTCGGTTCCAGGGCGCGGGGAGCTGTTTTTT
TRBV7-2	.	TRBJ1-3	.	CASSPQSGFGNTIYF	TGTGCCAGCAGCCCCCAATCCGGGTTTGGAAACACCATATATTTT
TRBV5-1	TRBD2	TRBJ2-1	.	CASSLIPSGVLNNEQFF	TGCGCCAGCAGCTTGATTCCTAGCGGGGTACTTAACAATGAGCAGTTCTTC